This TCR beta chain was documented in a study of vaccination effects on CD4 cells after COVID-19. In the study overall: Each participant received a vaccine that was either BNT162b2 or mRNA-1273, given as two doses. The study sampled a couple of convalescent patients 16 days and one week before vaccination. Study-level points and caveats: Infection- and vaccine-induced clones contracted markedly late after vaccination.

This clone occurred a few times. As yet, its antigen is unknown. Repertoires were generated with immunoSEQ multiplex PCR, while TCRdb's copy carries only in-frame clones and drops some. The sample shows 20,000 to 30,000 clones, 69% of them seen only once. V shed 5 bases and J shed 0 bases, with 8 bases lying between them. This CDR3 is 14 amino acids long. Per germline, CDR1 SGHVS and CDR2 FQNEAQ. Using viral peptide pools, the ViraFEST assay grew out antigen-specific CD4+ T cells prior to sequencing. After around 10 days in culture, the CD4+ T cells were isolated. PCR confirmed that the person was infected with SARS-CoV-2 between March and December 2020. IL-2 medium supplanted half the medium on days 3 and 7.

V usage is TRBV7-8 and J usage is TRBJ1-3, with D uncertain. This specimen consisted of CD4+ T cells from PBMCs cultured with SARS-CoV-2 spike peptides, obtained before COVID-19 vaccination. This TCR came from a human donor who had a prior SARS-CoV-2 infection. For the CDR3, the DNA is TGTGCCAGCAGCCCGGCCCTCTCTGGAAACACCATATATTTT. It encodes CASSPALSGNTIYF.